This T cell receptor beta chain is from a study of spatial heterogeneity in lung cancer. General study results and limits: Tumors with more nonsynonymous mutations had more expanded intratumoral alpha and beta TCRs.

TCRdb reprocessed the 5' RACE reads via MiXCR and lists one record per CDR3 protein. Of about 100,000 distinct CDR3 sequences listed, approximately 4.4% are singletons. Time point defined: sample taken at primary tumor resection. Unsorted samples of tumor, nontumor lung or frozen PBMC had their whole RNA sequenced. The CDR3 loop spans 14 amino acids. CDR1 and CDR2 (germline): SGHAT, FQDESV (reference sequence). V lost 5 bases and J 3 bases, leaving 10 bases between the germline ends. Details on this clonotype: Its antigen remains unknown.

V and J are TRBV11-1 and TRBJ2-2; the D is unclear. The starting material was lung tumor tissue, obtained at surgery. This clonotype originated in a male donor with early-stage non-small cell lung cancer. CDR3 amino acids: CASSRSKDTGELFF. CDR3 DNA sequence: TGTGCCAGCAGCCGCTCGAAGGACACCGGGGAGCTGTTTTTT.